The clone carrying this T cell receptor beta chain was found a few times. This entry is derived from a study of blood T cell repertoires in COVID-19. Study context: From the United States, Italy and Spain came samples of acute and convalescent COVID-19. From T cells, B-cell-depleted T cells, or PBMCs came the material, which was cDNA or gDNA.

Authors' analysis steps: Amplification with reference gene primers provided the estimates of nucleated cell counts. Here immunoSEQ multiplex PCR was the method, and the copy in TCRdb shows in-frame clones only, minus some. Clone size and V and J calls were adopted from that table, with D and trimming inferred from the DNA. There are more than 70,000 clones in the sample; 70% to 90% occur only once, and 22% lies in the top ten. The CDR3 spans 13 residues. Sequencing used peripheral blood. The rearrangement joins TRBV21-1 to TRBJ2-7; the table names TRBD1, a call not compared with the DNA. TRBV21-1 is termed a pseudogene. The receptor's source is a woman of 80 years or more in a cohort sampled during active or convalescent COVID-19. The CDR3: CARVDRAIYEQYV. CDR3 bases: TGTGCCAGGGTGGACAGGGCTATCTACGAGCAGTACGTC.